Below, one TCR beta chain is given with its context. No antigen is known for it. This specimen comes from a study of OX40 agonist ivuxolimab in advanced cancers. Overall study results and limits: CD4+ and CD8+ blood T cells expanded clonally by week 6 at 0.1 to 3.0 mg/kg. The study found among the lowest clonal expansion in partial responders at 0.1-3.0 mg/kg. In a subset of nonresponders, normalized T-cell clonal expansion was also low.

Clones were sequenced by immunoSEQ multiplex PCR, and TCRdb holds only the in-frame ones, with some missing. Here the sample spans tens of thousands of clones, 70% to 90% being singletons. Trimming pared 5 bases from V and 4 bases from J, leaving 17 bases between. CDR1 is MNHEY and CDR2 is SMNVEV in the germline V gene (reference sequence). This CDR3 region has 15 residues. The sample in question was CD4+ or CD8+ T cells sorted from blood, obtained in a trial of the OX40 agonist ivuxolimab. The sequence derives from an adult with an advanced solid tumor such as melanoma, head and neck, liver or kidney cancer. This chain uses TRBV27 with TRBJ2-5, with a possible D match to TRBD2 (5 bases). The CDR3 DNA reads as TGTGCCAGCAGTCCCCGGGTTTTGGCGGGAGAGACCCAGTACTTC. Protein: CASSPRVLAGETQYF.